These T cell receptor beta chains were read from a single sample in a study of blood T cell repertoires in COVID-19. The method was immunoSEQ multiplex PCR; TCRdb's version includes in-frame clones alone and lacks a portion of them. The repertoire includes approximately 170,000 clones, around 84% of them detected once, and just over 2.5% sits in the top ten. The sequenced material came from peripheral blood. The receptors originated from a woman of 80 years or more with COVID-19, enrolled during active disease. The CDR3 runs from the conserved cysteine through the conserved F or W. The D gene is left open where the match is weak. Not every row has a clone size; where given, it reads once, few, many or a size class.

v_gene: TRBV19
d_gene: -
abundance: -
j_gene: TRBJ2-1
CDR3nt: TGTGCCAGTAGTATCGGTCTGAACAATGAGCAGTTCTTC
CDR3aa: CASSIGLNNEQFF

v_gene: TRBV24-1
d_gene: TRBD1
abundance: -
j_gene: TRBJ1-2
CDR3nt: TGTGCCACCAGTGAAACCGGGACAGGGGGCATTGATGGCTACACCTTC
CDR3aa: CATSETGTGGIDGYTF

v_gene: TRBV7-2
d_gene: -
abundance: -
j_gene: TRBJ2-3
CDR3nt: TGTGCCAGCAGCTTAGCTCCGATTGGCACCACAGATACGCAGTATTTT
CDR3aa: CASSLAPIGTTDTQYF

v_gene: TRBV10-3
d_gene: -
abundance: -
j_gene: TRBJ1-5
CDR3nt: TGTGCCAGCCGAAGGGAGAGCAATCAGCCCCAGCATTTT
CDR3aa: CASRRESNQPQHF

v_gene: TRBV19
d_gene: -
abundance: -
j_gene: TRBJ1-4
CDR3nt: TGTGCCAGTAGTTTCGCAACTAATGAAAAACTGTTTTTT
CDR3aa: CASSFATNEKLFF

v_gene: TRBV2
d_gene: TRBD2
abundance: -
j_gene: TRBJ2-1
CDR3nt: TGTGCCAGCAGGGGCAGGACTAGCGGGAGGTACAATGAGCAGTTCTTC
CDR3aa: CASRGRTSGRYNEQFF

v_gene: TRBV6-5
d_gene: -
abundance: once
j_gene: TRBJ2-1
CDR3nt: TGTGCCAGCTCACTACAGGGATATGTAGTGGATGAGCAGTTCTTC
CDR3aa: CASSLQGYVVDEQFF

v_gene: TRBV5-4
d_gene: -
abundance: -
j_gene: TRBJ2-1
CDR3nt: TGTGCCAGCAGCCCTGACAGGAGCTCCTACAATGAGCAGTTCTTC
CDR3aa: CASSPDRSSYNEQFF

v_gene: TRBV24-1
d_gene: -
abundance: -
j_gene: TRBJ2-1
CDR3nt: TGTGCCACCCAAATTTTTTTTCGGCCAGGGGCGTACAATGAGCAGTTCTTC
CDR3aa: CATQIFFRPGAYNEQFF

v_gene: TRBV15
d_gene: TRBD1
abundance: -
j_gene: TRBJ1-1
CDR3nt: TGTGCCACCTCGACAGGGGGGAACACTGAAGCTTTCTTT
CDR3aa: CATSTGGNTEAFF

v_gene: TRBV2
d_gene: TRBD2
abundance: -
j_gene: TRBJ2-2
CDR3nt: TGTGCCAGCACATCACTAGCGTCGAGGGGCGGGGAGCTGTTTTTT
CDR3aa: CASTSLASRGGELFF

v_gene: TRBV3-1/TRBV3-2
d_gene: -
abundance: -
j_gene: TRBJ2-2
CDR3nt: TGTGCCAGCAGCCAAGTCGGAGCGAACTCGAACACCGGGGAGCTGTTTTTT
CDR3aa: CASSQVGANSNTGELFF

v_gene: TRBV5-1
d_gene: TRBD2
abundance: -
j_gene: TRBJ2-1
CDR3nt: TGCGCCAGCAGCTTACTAGCGGGAGAGGGTGAGCAGTTCTTC
CDR3aa: CASSLLAGEGEQFF

v_gene: TRBV4-1
d_gene: TRBD2
abundance: once
j_gene: TRBJ2-1
CDR3nt: TGCGCCAGCAGCCAAGAAGGCCTAGCGGGGACATACAATGAGCAGTTCTTC
CDR3aa: CASSQEGLAGTYNEQFF

v_gene: TRBV23-1
d_gene: -
abundance: once
j_gene: TRBJ1-1
CDR3nt: TGCGCCAGCGGCAGGGGTCCTGTCGCTTTCTTT
CDR3aa: CASGRGPVAFF

v_gene: TRBV28
d_gene: -
abundance: -
j_gene: TRBJ1-5
CDR3nt: TGTGCAGCCGGAGTTAGGTATCAGCCCCAGCATTTT
CDR3aa: CAAGVRYQPQHF

v_gene: TRBV6-1
d_gene: TRBD1
abundance: -
j_gene: TRBJ1-5
CDR3nt: TGTGCCAGCAGTGAGACAGGGGGTGGTCAGCCCCAGCATTTT
CDR3aa: CASSETGGGQPQHF

v_gene: TRBV12-3/TRBV12-4
d_gene: -
abundance: -
j_gene: TRBJ2-1
CDR3nt: TGTGCCAGCTGTTATCGGGAGACCAATGAGCAGTTCTTC
CDR3aa: CASCYRETNEQFF

v_gene: TRBV4-2
d_gene: -
abundance: -
j_gene: TRBJ2-5
CDR3nt: TGTGCCAGCAGCCAAGAGGTAGCGGATCGAGAGACCCAGTACTTC
CDR3aa: CASSQEVADRETQYF

v_gene: TRBV18
d_gene: TRBD1
abundance: -
j_gene: TRBJ2-3
CDR3nt: TGTGCCAGCGGGGGACAGGGTAGCACAGATACGCAGTATTTT
CDR3aa: CASGGQGSTDTQYF

v_gene: TRBV6-2/TRBV6-3
d_gene: -
abundance: -
j_gene: TRBJ1-5
CDR3nt: TGTGCCAGCAGTGCGGGGACCTATCAGCCCCAGCATTTT
CDR3aa: CASSAGTYQPQHF

v_gene: TRBV18
d_gene: TRBD1
abundance: -
j_gene: TRBJ2-4
CDR3nt: TGTGCCAGCTCACCCCTTGTGGGACAGGGTTTAAAAATCATTCAGTACTTC
CDR3aa: CASSPLVGQGLKIIQYF

v_gene: TRBV5-4
d_gene: -
abundance: -
j_gene: TRBJ2-7
CDR3nt: TGTGCCAGCAGCCCGGACGGGGCAGGGGCCTACGAGCAGTACTTC
CDR3aa: CASSPDGAGAYEQYF

v_gene: TRBV28
d_gene: -
abundance: -
j_gene: TRBJ1-6
CDR3nt: TGTGCCAGCAGTTTGGTCTATAAGCGGGCAGAATATAATTCACCCCTCCACTTT
CDR3aa: CASSLVYKRAEYNSPLHF

v_gene: TRBV5-4
d_gene: TRBD1
abundance: few
j_gene: TRBJ2-2
CDR3nt: TGTGCCAGCAGCCCTACAGGGGGCGCATCCACCGGGGAGCTGTTTTTT
CDR3aa: CASSPTGGASTGELFF

v_gene: TRBV7-8
d_gene: TRBD2
abundance: -
j_gene: TRBJ2-7
CDR3nt: TGTGCCAGCAGCTTTGGACTAGCGGGAGTTTACGAGCAGTACTTC
CDR3aa: CASSFGLAGVYEQYF

v_gene: TRBV6-5
d_gene: -
abundance: once
j_gene: TRBJ1-1
CDR3nt: TGTGCCAGCGCCACGGGGGGGGCAAACACTGAAGCTTTCTTT
CDR3aa: CASATGGANTEAFF

v_gene: TRBV6-2/TRBV6-3
d_gene: TRBD1
abundance: -
j_gene: TRBJ2-2
CDR3nt: TGTGCCAGCAGTGCGATAACGGGACAGGGGACTGGAAACACCGGGGAGCTGTTTTTT
CDR3aa: CASSAITGQGTGNTGELFF

v_gene: TRBV6-4
d_gene: -
abundance: once
j_gene: TRBJ2-2
CDR3nt: TGTGCCAGCAGTGACCGACAGGGAGGCACCGGGGAGCTGTTTTTT
CDR3aa: CASSDRQGGTGELFF

v_gene: TRBV6-5
d_gene: -
abundance: once
j_gene: TRBJ2-3
CDR3nt: TGTGCCAGCAGTACTACGCCTACGCAGTATTTT
CDR3aa: CASSTTPTQYF

v_gene: TRBV6-6
d_gene: TRBD2
abundance: -
j_gene: TRBJ2-7
CDR3nt: TGTGCCAGCAGTTACGCGGGAGCTCTCATCGAGCAGTACTTC
CDR3aa: CASSYAGALIEQYF

v_gene: TRBV14
d_gene: -
abundance: -
j_gene: TRBJ1-5
CDR3nt: TGTGCCAGCAGCCCCGATAGGGCAGGGAATCAGCCCCAGCATTTT
CDR3aa: CASSPDRAGNQPQHF

v_gene: TRBV4-1
d_gene: TRBD1
abundance: -
j_gene: TRBJ1-5
CDR3nt: TGCGCCAGCAGCCAAGAACGGCAGGGGGCGAGGAAACATTTT
CDR3aa: CASSQERQGARKHF

v_gene: TRBV19
d_gene: -
abundance: -
j_gene: TRBJ2-7
CDR3nt: TGTGCCAGTAGTATGGTGACCCCTGGGTCGGGGCAGTACTTC
CDR3aa: CASSMVTPGSGQYF

v_gene: TRBV4-1
d_gene: TRBD1
abundance: -
j_gene: TRBJ2-5
CDR3nt: TGCGCCAGCAGCGGGACAGGGGCTTACCAAGAGACCCAGTACTTC
CDR3aa: CASSGTGAYQETQYF

v_gene: TRBV6-1
d_gene: TRBD1
abundance: -
j_gene: TRBJ1-1
CDR3nt: TGTGCCAGCACCACGACAGGGGGCACTGAAGCTTTCTTT
CDR3aa: CASTTTGGTEAFF

v_gene: TRBV15
d_gene: TRBD2
abundance: -
j_gene: TRBJ2-2
CDR3nt: TGTGCCACCAGCAGAGAATTAGCGACTAGCATCACCGGGGAGCTGTTTTTT
CDR3aa: CATSRELATSITGELFF

v_gene: TRBV21-1
d_gene: -
abundance: -
j_gene: TRBJ1-1
CDR3nt: TGTGCCAGCAGCAAAATCATTGGAAGGGTACGGACACTGATGAACACTGAAGCTTTCTTT
CDR3aa: CASSKIIGRVRTLMNTEAFF

v_gene: TRBV6-6
d_gene: -
abundance: few
j_gene: TRBJ1-2
CDR3nt: TGTGCCAGCAGTTACTCCCAGGGATCCGGTGGCTACACCTTC
CDR3aa: CASSYSQGSGGYTF

v_gene: TRBV5-1
d_gene: -
abundance: -
j_gene: TRBJ2-7
CDR3nt: TGCGCCAGCAGCTTGGGATTCAGGGGGGACTACGAGCAGTACTTC
CDR3aa: CASSLGFRGDYEQYF

v_gene: TRBV28
d_gene: TRBD1
abundance: -
j_gene: TRBJ2-3
CDR3nt: TGTGCCAGCAGTTTAGGGACAGCGGATACGCAGTATTTT
CDR3aa: CASSLGTADTQYF

v_gene: TRBV6-5
d_gene: -
abundance: -
j_gene: TRBJ1-5
CDR3nt: TGTGCCACCAAGGTTGCAGGAGGGCAGCCCCAGCATTTT
CDR3aa: CATKVAGGQPQHF

v_gene: TRBV5-1
d_gene: -
abundance: -
j_gene: TRBJ1-1
CDR3nt: TGCGCCAGCAGCCCCGGGACACTGAAAATGCAAGCTTTCTTT
CDR3aa: CASSPGTLKMQAFF

v_gene: TRBV11-3
d_gene: -
abundance: -
j_gene: TRBJ2-1
CDR3nt: TGTGCCAGCAGCATCCAGATGGGGGCGGGTGAGCAGTTCTTC
CDR3aa: CASSIQMGAGEQFF

v_gene: TRBV6-2/TRBV6-3
d_gene: TRBD2
abundance: -
j_gene: TRBJ2-7
CDR3nt: TGTGCCAGCAGTTCCCAAGGACTAGCGGCCTACGAGCAGTACTTC
CDR3aa: CASSSQGLAAYEQYF

v_gene: TRBV11-3
d_gene: TRBD2
abundance: few
j_gene: TRBJ2-1
CDR3nt: TGTGCCAGCAGCTCAACGGCGGGGGGCAATGAGCAGTTCTTC
CDR3aa: CASSSTAGGNEQFF

v_gene: TRBV5-4
d_gene: -
abundance: -
j_gene: TRBJ2-1
CDR3nt: TGTGCCAGCAGCTTGTACCCTAGCCAGCAGTTCTTC
CDR3aa: CASSLYPSQQFF

v_gene: TRBV2
d_gene: -
abundance: -
j_gene: TRBJ2-1
CDR3nt: TGTGCCAGCAGTGAATTCGGGGTCTCTAGCTCCTACAATGAGCAGTTCTTC
CDR3aa: CASSEFGVSSSYNEQFF

v_gene: TRBV7-3
d_gene: TRBD1
abundance: -
j_gene: TRBJ1-1
CDR3nt: TGTGCCAGCAGCTCAGGGGGTTTCGCTGAAGCTTTCTTT
CDR3aa: CASSSGGFAEAFF

v_gene: TRBV12-3/TRBV12-4
d_gene: -
abundance: -
j_gene: TRBJ1-1
CDR3nt: TGTGCCAGCTCGGGAGGTACTGAAGCTTTCTTT
CDR3aa: CASSGGTEAFF

v_gene: TRBV2
d_gene: -
abundance: -
j_gene: TRBJ1-5
CDR3nt: TGTGCCAGCAGTGAATTAGGGGGATCTCAGCCCCAGCATTTT
CDR3aa: CASSELGGSQPQHF

v_gene: TRBV7-8
d_gene: TRBD2
abundance: -
j_gene: TRBJ2-1
CDR3nt: TGTGCCAGCAGCCCCCAACTAGCGGGAGACGGGTACAATGAGCAGTTCTTC
CDR3aa: CASSPQLAGDGYNEQFF

v_gene: TRBV7-9
d_gene: TRBD1
abundance: -
j_gene: TRBJ2-1
CDR3nt: TGTGCCAGCAGCTCACTCGGTTACAGGGGGCGCCGTGTGGACAATGAGCAGTTCTTC
CDR3aa: CASSSLGYRGRRVDNEQFF

v_gene: TRBV28
d_gene: -
abundance: -
j_gene: TRBJ2-1
CDR3nt: TGTGCCAGCAGTTTAAGGACAGCCTACAATGAGCAGTTCTTC
CDR3aa: CASSLRTAYNEQFF

v_gene: TRBV3-1/TRBV3-2
d_gene: -
abundance: -
j_gene: TRBJ1-1
CDR3nt: TGTGCCAGCAGCCAAGATCCTAGAGGGAGAGGCACTGAAGCTTTCTTT
CDR3aa: CASSQDPRGRGTEAFF

v_gene: TRBV15
d_gene: TRBD1
abundance: once
j_gene: TRBJ1-2
CDR3nt: TGTGCCACCGGGGACAGCAACTATGGCTACACCTTC
CDR3aa: CATGDSNYGYTF

v_gene: TRBV7-2
d_gene: TRBD1
abundance: -
j_gene: TRBJ1-1
CDR3nt: TGTGCCAGCAGCGCCCGACAGGGGAGTAGCGCTGAAGCTTTCTTT
CDR3aa: CASSARQGSSAEAFF

v_gene: TRBV13
d_gene: -
abundance: -
j_gene: TRBJ1-1
CDR3nt: TGTGCCAGCAGCTTTGGAGTATTCGCTGAAGCTTTCTTT
CDR3aa: CASSFGVFAEAFF

v_gene: TRBV27
d_gene: -
abundance: -
j_gene: TRBJ1-5
CDR3nt: TGTGCCAGCAGTAGCCTAGGGACACGACCTTATAGCAATCAGCCCCAGCATTTT
CDR3aa: CASSSLGTRPYSNQPQHF

v_gene: TRBV10-3
d_gene: -
abundance: -
j_gene: TRBJ1-5
CDR3nt: TGTGCCATCAGTGAGGTACAGTCCAATCAGCCCCAGCATTTT
CDR3aa: CAISEVQSNQPQHF